Below are 18 T cell receptor beta chains sequenced from a single sample in a study of cytomegalovirus exposure and HLA in healthy donors (dated by TCRdb to the late 2010s). The library was obtained by the immunoSEQ multiplex PCR assay. The multiplex PCR relied on a mix of 60 forward primers for TCR Vbeta segments and 13 reverse primers for TCR Jbeta segments. The table was pulled from immuneACCESS by TCRdb, which kept in-frame rearrangements only. Such tables lose some clones; where checked, under half of the loss comes from unresolved V genes, and the rest has no known cause. This sample has 200,000 to 250,000 clones in its table, and approximately 79% of those were observed once. Together, the top ten hold roughly 1.6% of the sample. Sequences were obtained from PBMCs. These TCRs come from a man over 45 in good health and CMV-seronegative.

This clone came up many times. The genes are TRBV6-6 and TRBJ1-5; possible D gene TRBD1, 6 bases. Trimming took off 4 bases at V and 0 bases at J, with 13 bases between the two ends. This CDR3 comprises 16 residues. CDR1 is MNHNY and CDR2 is SVGAGI in the germline V gene (reference sequence). The CDR3 DNA reads as TGTGCCAGCAGTTTGAGGACAGTTAATAGCAATCAGCCCCAGCATTTT. Its protein is CASSLRTVNSNQPQHF.

The chain recombines TRBV15 with TRBJ1-1; TRBD1 matches 11 bases. J was trimmed by 3 bases and V by 0 bases; bases with no gene match: 12. The CDR3 loop spans 19 amino acids. Germline CDR1 LNHNV, CDR2 YYDKDF (reference sequence). CDR3 sequence: CATSRDGRDRGIRDTEAFF. CDR3 coding DNA: TGTGCCACCAGCAGAGATGGTCGGGACAGGGGGATCCGGGACACTGAAGCTTTCTTT.

This chain joins TRBV19 and TRBJ2-2; 8 bases map to TRBD2. Germline V gene lookup returns CDR1 LNHDA and CDR2 SQIVND (reference sequence). This CDR3 is 16 amino acids long. J lost 2 bases, V lost 6 bases, and 8 bases had no gene match. CDR3 nucleotides: TGTGCCAGTAGGCGACTAGCGAATTCCAACACCGGGGAGCTGTTTTTT. This gives the protein CASRRLANSNTGELFF.

This clone came up a few times. V is TRBV6-1 and J is TRBJ2-3, with 10 bases lining up with TRBD2. The CDR3 loop spans 15 amino acids. The germline V gene has CDR1 MNHNS and CDR2 SASEGT. The J segment lost 3 bases and the V segment lost 7 bases, leaving 7 bases of the junction unmatched. CDR3 sequence (DNA): TGTGCCAGCACACCTAGCGGGAGAGATACAGATACGCAGTATTTT. This gives the protein CASTPSGRDTDTQYF.

This clone was seen a handful of times. V is TRBV2 and J is TRBJ2-5; tentative D call: TRBD1 (6 bases). Germline-derived CDR1 and CDR2 are SNHLY and FYNNEI. This CDR3 is 14 amino acids long. V was shortened by 2 bases and J by 11 bases, with 18 bases between the two germline ends. The CDR3 protein is CASSERSQGLEQYF. The DNA for the CDR3 is TGTGCCAGCAGTGAAAGGTCCCAGGGGTTGGAGCAGTACTTC.

The sample holds a few counts of this clone. This chain joins TRBV5-4 and TRBJ1-1, with 12 bases lining up with TRBD1. CDR1 and CDR2 (germline): SGHNT, YYREEE (reference sequence). The CDR3 spans 16 residues. The ends lost 4 bases at V and 3 bases at J; junction bases unmatched: 7. CDR3 nucleotide sequence: TGTGCCAGCAGCCCTGGAGGGGACAGGGGGCACACTGAAGCTTTCTTT. Residues: CASSPGGDRGHTEAFF.

The V gene is TRBV28, the J gene TRBJ2-7; D is unclear. Trimming left V 3 bases short and J 0 bases short, with 6 bases between. The germline CDR1 and CDR2 sequences are MDHEN and SYDVKM. The CDR3 totals 13 residues. This chain's CDR3 is CASSLALSYEQYF. The CDR3 coding sequence is TGTGCCAGCAGTTTGGCCCTCTCCTACGAGCAGTACTTC.

This clone was detected only a few times. V gene TRBV29-1 combines with J gene TRBJ2-1; 12 bases map to TRBD2. V dropped 6 bases and J dropped 4; count of bases not matched to a gene: 7. Germline CDR1 reads SQVTM; CDR2 reads ANQGSEA. The CDR3 length is 15 residues. The CDR3 sequence: CSVPTSGSGYNEQFF. CDR3 DNA sequence: TGCAGCGTGCCGACTAGCGGGAGTGGTTACAATGAGCAGTTCTTC.

There are a few counts of this clone. The chain employs TRBV5-5 and TRBJ2-7; 10 bases match TRBD1. The CDR3 totals 15 residues. With V trimmed by 5 bases and J by 3 bases, 8 bases remained unmatched. CDR1 and CDR2 (germline): SGHKS, YYEKEE (reference sequence). The CDR3 spells CASSLLGTGVYEQYF. CDR3 bases: TGTGCCAGCAGTCTTCTCGGGACAGGGGTCTACGAGCAGTACTTC.

This clone was counted between two and nine times. This chain links TRBV18 with TRBJ1-5; TRBD1 matches at 9 bases. The germline V gene has CDR1 KGHSH and CDR2 LQKENI. Trimming cost V 6 bases and J 5 bases; bases outside gene matches: 2. This CDR3 is built from 13 residues. The CDR3 region is CASSGTGHQPQHF. The DNA of the CDR3 is TGTGCCAGCTCCGGGACAGGGCATCAGCCCCAGCATTTT.

The chain carries TRBV9 and TRBJ2-7, with a possible D match to TRBD2 (6 bases). The CDR3 loop spans 15 amino acids. Trimming shortened V by 4 bases and J by 3 bases, and 17 bases separated the two germline ends. Germline V CDR1 and CDR2: SGDLS, YYNGEE. CDR3 DNA: TGTGCCAGCAGCCCCCAGCGCGGGAATGACTACGAGCAGTACTTC. Its protein is CASSPQRGNDYEQYF.

The chain joins TRBV6-5 to TRBJ2-7, with 11 bases lining up with TRBD1. V dropped 5 bases and J dropped 6; count of bases not matched to a gene: 6. The CDR3 runs 14 residues. Germline values: CDR1 MNHEY, CDR2 SVGAGI. This chain's CDR3 is CASSHGQGAGEQYF. The CDR3 DNA sequence: TGTGCCAGCAGTCACGGACAGGGGGCGGGCGAGCAGTACTTC.

This clone was seen just once. The genes are TRBV5-6 and TRBJ2-7; 7 bases agree with TRBD1. The CDR3 extends over 18 amino acids. The V segment lost 1 base and the J segment 0 bases; nucleotides outside the gene matches: 13. The germline gives CDR1 SGHDT, CDR2 YYEEEE. CDR3 in DNA: TGTGCCAGCAGCTTGAAAGGGGGCGGCGGAGGCAGCTCCTACGAGCAGTACTTC. Its translation: CASSLKGGGGGSSYEQYF.

The chain recombines TRBV6-6 with TRBJ2-3, with D perhaps TRBD2 (6 bases). CDR3 length equals 14 residues. From germline, CDR1 is MNHNY and CDR2 SVGAGI (reference sequence). The V gene lost 6 bases and the J gene lost 2 bases, with 12 bases spanning the gap. In nucleotides, the CDR3 is TGTGCCAGCAGCCGGGACTCCTACACAGATACGCAGTATTTT. This translates into CASSRDSYTDTQYF.

The V call is TRBV6-4, the J call TRBJ2-1; 7 bases match TRBD2. The CDR3 covers 16 residues. V was pared by 5 bases and J by 9 bases, with 16 bases of the junction left unmatched. Per the germline V gene, CDR1 is MRHNA and CDR2 is SNTAGT. This CDR3 reads CASSYRQGGGEGEQFF. The CDR3 DNA reads TGTGCCAGCAGTTACCGACAAGGAGGAGGGGAGGGTGAGCAGTTCTTC.

This clone was counted only a few times. This chain links TRBV7-2 with TRBJ2-1, with 7 bases identical to TRBD1. The V and J ends lost 5 bases and 5 bases, in that order; junction bases with no gene match: 12. Per germline, CDR1 SGHTA and CDR2 FQGNSA. This CDR3 is 16 amino acids long. The CDR3, as DNA: TGTGCCAGCAGCGCACAGGGGCAGCTCTTCAACAATGAGCAGTTCTTC. Translating gives CASSAQGQLFNNEQFF. Based on the CDR3 plus reference TRBV7-2 and TRBJ2-1, the full variable domain is GAGVSQSPSNKVTEKGKDVELRCDPISGHTALYWYRQSLGQGLEFLIYFQGNSAPDKSGLPSDRFSAERTGGSVSTLTIQRTQQEDSAVYLCASSAQGQLFNNEQFFGPGTRLTVL.

The chain combines TRBV27 with TRBJ2-7, with D uncertain. The CDR3 covers 14 residues. Germline V gives CDR1 MNHEY, CDR2 SMNVEV (reference sequence). The ends were cut back, 2 bases at V and 1 base at J, with 9 bases in the middle. The CDR3 DNA reads TGTGCCAGCAGTTTAAAGCCACCTTCCTACGAGCAGTACTTC. Protein sequence: CASSLKPPSYEQYF.

The rearrangement joins TRBV29-1 to TRBJ2-7; D may be TRBD1 (6 bases). The germline V gene encodes CDR1 SQVTM and CDR2 ANQGSEA. The CDR3 sequence is 15 residues long. Trimming stripped 6 bases from V and 3 bases from J, with 21 bases between. CDR3 in DNA: TGCAGCGTGGACAGAGTTCGAAAGGGAATCTACGAGCAGTACTTC. Its protein product is CSVDRVRKGIYEQYF.